The T cell receptor (beta chain) under discussion was sequenced for a study of T cell changes during pregnancy in multiple sclerosis. In its sample, this clone was seen once. TCRdb keeps only in-frame clones here, not all; method: immunoSEQ multiplex PCR. The sample holds about 36,000 clones, 93% seen once. This CDR3 has 14 amino acids. V lost 2 bases and J 5 bases, leaving 10 bases between the germline ends. CDR1 MDHEN and CDR2 SYDVKM come from the germline V gene. The specimen comprised CD4+ T cells from peripheral blood mononuclear cells, sampled in the first trimester of pregnancy. This TCR came from a female donor with multiple sclerosis, enrolled in a pregnancy study. The rearrangement uses TRBV28 and TRBJ1-5; D is uncertain. CDR3 in amino acids: CASSLRSGHQPQHF. In DNA, the CDR3 is TGTGCCAGCAGTTTACGGTCAGGCCATCAGCCCCAGCATTTT. The full variable domain, with the rest looked up from reference TRBV28 and TRBJ1-5, is DVKVTQSSRYLVKRTGEKVFLECVQDMDHENMFWYRQDPGLGLRLIYFSYDVKMKEKGDIPEGYSVSREKKERFSLILESASTNQTSMYLCASSLRSGHQPQHFGDGTRLSIL.